The TCR beta chain described here comes from a study of blood T cell repertoires in COVID-19. About the study: There were acute and convalescent COVID-19 samples, and they came from the United States, Italy and Spain. T cells, B-cell-depleted T cells, or PBMCs supplied cDNA or gDNA.

Looked up from germline, CDR1 is LGHDT and CDR2 is YNNKEL (reference sequence). V lost 0 bases and J 4 bases, leaving 4 bases between the germline ends. This CDR3 is 12 amino acids long. Under the authors' procedure: Amplification with reference gene primers provided the estimates of nucleated cell counts. Here immunoSEQ multiplex PCR was the method, and the copy in TCRdb shows in-frame clones only, minus some. The DNA was the basis for D and trimming; V, J and clone size are from that table. Of about 200,000 clones listed, around four fifths are singletons. The chain uses TRBV3-1 (or the pseudogene TRBV3-2) and TRBJ2-7; D ambiguous. Sequencing used peripheral blood. This receptor was obtained from a human donor in a cohort sampled during active COVID-19. CDR3 loop: CASSQDSYEQYF. DNA of the CDR3: TGTGCCAGCAGCCAAGATAGTTACGAGCAGTACTTC.